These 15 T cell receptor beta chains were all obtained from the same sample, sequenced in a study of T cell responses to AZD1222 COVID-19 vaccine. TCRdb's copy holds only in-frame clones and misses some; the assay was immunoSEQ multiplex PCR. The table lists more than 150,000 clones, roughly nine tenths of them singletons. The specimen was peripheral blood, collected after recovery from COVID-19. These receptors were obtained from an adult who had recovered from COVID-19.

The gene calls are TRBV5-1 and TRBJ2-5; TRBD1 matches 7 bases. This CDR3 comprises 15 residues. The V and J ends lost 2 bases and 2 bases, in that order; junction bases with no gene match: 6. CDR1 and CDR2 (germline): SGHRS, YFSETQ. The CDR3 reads CASSFRQGTQETQYF. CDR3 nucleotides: TGCGCCAGCAGCTTTCGACAGGGTACTCAAGAGACCCAGTACTTC.

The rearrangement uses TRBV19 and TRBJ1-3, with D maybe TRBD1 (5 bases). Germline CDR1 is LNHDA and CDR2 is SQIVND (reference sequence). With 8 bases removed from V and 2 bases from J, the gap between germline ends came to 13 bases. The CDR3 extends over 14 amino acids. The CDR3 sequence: CASGRGGTGNTIYF. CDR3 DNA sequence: TGTGCCAGTGGACGTGGGGGTACTGGAAACACCATATATTTT. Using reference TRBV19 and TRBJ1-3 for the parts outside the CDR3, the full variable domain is DGGITQSPKYLFRKEGQNVTLSCEQNLNHDAMYWYRQDPGQGLRLIYYSQIVNDFQKGDIAEGYSVSREKKESFPLTVTSAQKNPTAFYLCASGRGGTGNTIYFGEGSWLTVV.

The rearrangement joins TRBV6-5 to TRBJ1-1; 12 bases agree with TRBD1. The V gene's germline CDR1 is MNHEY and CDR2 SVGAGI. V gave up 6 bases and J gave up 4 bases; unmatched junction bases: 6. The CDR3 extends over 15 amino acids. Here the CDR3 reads CASRGTGGRSTEAFF. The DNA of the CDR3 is TGTGCCAGCAGAGGGACAGGGGGCCGATCCACTGAAGCTTTCTTT.

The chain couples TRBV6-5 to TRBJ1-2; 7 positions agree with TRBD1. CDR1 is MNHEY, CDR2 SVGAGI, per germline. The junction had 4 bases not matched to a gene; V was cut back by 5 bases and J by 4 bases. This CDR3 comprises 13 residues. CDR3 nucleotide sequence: TGTGCCAGCAGTCACGGACAGGTCTATGGCTACACCTTC. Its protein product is CASSHGQVYGYTF.

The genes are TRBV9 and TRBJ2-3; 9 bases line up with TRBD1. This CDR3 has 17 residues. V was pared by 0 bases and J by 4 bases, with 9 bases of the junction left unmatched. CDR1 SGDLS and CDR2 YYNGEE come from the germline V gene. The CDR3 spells CASSVAGQGTNADTQYF. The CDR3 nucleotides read TGTGCCAGCAGCGTAGCCGGACAGGGGACAAATGCAGATACGCAGTATTTT.

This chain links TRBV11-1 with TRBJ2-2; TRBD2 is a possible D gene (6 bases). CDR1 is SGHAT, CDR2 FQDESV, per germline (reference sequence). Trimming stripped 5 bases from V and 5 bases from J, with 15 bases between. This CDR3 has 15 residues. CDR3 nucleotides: TGTGCCAGCAGCCCAGTCCTAGCGAGGACCGGGGAGCTGTTTTTT. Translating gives CASSPVLARTGELFF.

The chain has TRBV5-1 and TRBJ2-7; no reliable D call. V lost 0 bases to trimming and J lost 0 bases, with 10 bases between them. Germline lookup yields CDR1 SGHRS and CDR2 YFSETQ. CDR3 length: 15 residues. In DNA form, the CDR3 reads TGCGCCAGCAGCTTGGCCTTCGGCAGCTCCTACGAGCAGTACTTC. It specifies CASSLAFGSSYEQYF.

As DNA, the CDR3 is TGCGCCAGCAGCCGGGAGACTAGCGGGGGGGCGGATACGCAGTATTTT. Translation gives CASSRETSGGADTQYF. The chain uses TRBV4-3 and TRBJ2-3, with TRBD2 matching 14 bases. J lost 6 bases, V lost 4 bases, and 6 bases had no gene match. CDR3 length: 16 residues. Germline V gene sequence: CDR1 LGHNA, CDR2 YSLEER.

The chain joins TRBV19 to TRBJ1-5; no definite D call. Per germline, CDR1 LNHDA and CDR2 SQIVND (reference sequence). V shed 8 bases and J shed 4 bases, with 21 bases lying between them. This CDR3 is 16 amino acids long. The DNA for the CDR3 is TGTGCCAGTGACTTTTCGTGGCTTACTCAAAATCAGCCCCAGCATTTT. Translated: CASDFSWLTQNQPQHF.

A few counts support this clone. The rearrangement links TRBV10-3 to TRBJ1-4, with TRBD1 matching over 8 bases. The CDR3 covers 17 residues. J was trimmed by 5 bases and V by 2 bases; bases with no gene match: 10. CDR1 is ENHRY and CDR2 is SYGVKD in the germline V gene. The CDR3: CAISEGQGAGLNEKLFF. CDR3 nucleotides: TGTGCCATCAGTGAGGGGCAGGGGGCAGGCCTCAATGAAAAACTGTTTTTT.

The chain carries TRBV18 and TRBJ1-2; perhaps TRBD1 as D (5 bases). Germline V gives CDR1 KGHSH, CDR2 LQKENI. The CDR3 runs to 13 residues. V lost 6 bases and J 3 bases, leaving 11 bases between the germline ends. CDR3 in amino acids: CASSERGDYGYTF. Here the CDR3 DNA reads TGTGCCAGCTCGGAAAGGGGAGACTATGGCTACACCTTC.

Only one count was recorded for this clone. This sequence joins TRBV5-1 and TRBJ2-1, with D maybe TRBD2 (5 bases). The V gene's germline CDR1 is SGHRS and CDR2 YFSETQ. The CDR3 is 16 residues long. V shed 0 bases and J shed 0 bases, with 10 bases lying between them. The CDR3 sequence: CASSLGGSTSYNEQFF. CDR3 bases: TGCGCCAGCAGCTTGGGCGGGTCCACCTCCTACAATGAGCAGTTCTTC. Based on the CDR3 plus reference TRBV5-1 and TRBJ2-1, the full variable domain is KAGVTQTPRYLIKTRGQQVTLSCSPISGHRSVSWYQQTPGQGLQFLFEYFSETQRNKGNFPGRFSGRQFSNSRSEMNVSTLELGDSALYLCASSLGGSTSYNEQFFGPGTRLTVL.

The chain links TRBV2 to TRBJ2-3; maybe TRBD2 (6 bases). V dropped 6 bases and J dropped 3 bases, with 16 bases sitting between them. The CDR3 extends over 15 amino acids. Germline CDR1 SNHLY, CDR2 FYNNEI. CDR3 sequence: CASRRLATGTDTQYF. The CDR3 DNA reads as TGTGCCAGCAGAAGGCTAGCGACGGGTACAGATACGCAGTATTTT.

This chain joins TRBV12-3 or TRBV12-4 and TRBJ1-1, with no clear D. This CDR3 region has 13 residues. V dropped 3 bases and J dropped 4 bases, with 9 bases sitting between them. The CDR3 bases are TGTGCCAGCAGTTTCAAGTCGGGCACTGAAGCTTTCTTT. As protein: CASSFKSGTEAFF.

This chain's CDR3 is CASSVDGRPDNEQFF. CDR3 coding DNA: TGTGCCAGCAGCGTAGATGGCAGACCAGACAATGAGCAGTTCTTC. This chain joins TRBV9 and TRBJ2-1, with D hard to call. The germline V gene has CDR1 SGDLS and CDR2 YYNGEE. The CDR3 length is 15 residues. Trimming removed 0 bases from V and 5 bases from J, with 12 bases in between.